The 23 T cell receptor beta chains presented below share a single source sample, sequenced in a study of identifying expanded T cells in peripheral blood. Produced via immunoSEQ multiplex PCR; TCRdb's table is partial and in-frame only. This table has approximately 80,000 clones, approximately 84% appearing once. The sample taken for sequencing was blood. Receptors were obtained from a person aged 18 to 75 in good health.

The chain employs TRBV6-5 and TRBJ2-1; 8 bases align to TRBD1. J gave up 3 bases and V 2 bases, and 6 bases lay outside the gene matches. Germline loops: CDR1 MNHEY, CDR2 SVGAGI. The CDR3 is 16 amino acids. The CDR3 is CASSYTGTGYYNEQFF. In DNA, the CDR3 is TGTGCCAGCAGTTACACCGGGACAGGCTACTACAATGAGCAGTTCTTC.

The chain combines TRBV7-2 with TRBJ2-5, with D maybe TRBD2 (5 bases). Trimming stripped 5 bases from V and 5 bases from J, with 12 bases between. CDR3 length equals 13 residues. Per the germline V gene, CDR1 is SGHTA and CDR2 is FQGNSA. CDR3 nucleotides: TGTGCCAGCAGCCGGCCCGGGGTTGAGACCCAGTACTTC. It is translated as CASSRPGVETQYF.

This clone was seen a single time. This chain uses TRBV5-1 with TRBJ2-7; D possibly matches TRBD1 or TRBD2 (5 bases each). The CDR3 length is 13 residues. The V end lost 4 bases, the J end lost 6 bases, and 14 bases lay between the germline ends. Germline values: CDR1 SGHRS, CDR2 YFSETQ. The CDR3 DNA reads TGCGCCAGCAGCAGGCGGTGGGGGTCCGAGCAGTACTTC. Translation: CASSRRWGSEQYF.

The rearrangement links TRBV7-2 to TRBJ1-4; D perhaps matches TRBD1 (6 bases). The V end was cut by 0 bases, the J end by 1 base, with 6 bases between. The CDR3 has 15 residues. Germline values: CDR1 SGHTA, CDR2 FQGNSA. CDR3 DNA: TGTGCCAGCAGCTTAGCCAGGGGAACTAATGAAAAACTGTTTTTT. Translated, it gives CASSLARGTNEKLFF.

This clone occurred once. The chain uses TRBV5-1 and TRBJ1-2; a possible D gene is TRBD1 (5 bases). The V end lost 3 bases, the J end lost 3 bases, and 18 bases lay between the germline ends. The CDR3 runs to 16 residues. The germline CDR1 and CDR2 sequences are SGHRS and YFSETQ. CDR3: CASSYPSTQGDYGYTF. As DNA, the CDR3 is TGCGCCAGCAGCTACCCCTCGACCCAGGGCGACTATGGCTACACCTTC.

The chain links TRBV28 to TRBJ2-7, with D perhaps TRBD2 (6 bases). V lost 5 bases and J lost 7, with 24 bases in between. Germline CDR1 and CDR2: MDHEN and SYDVKM. The CDR3 has 16 amino acids. CDR3 nucleotides: TGTGCCAGCAGTCCGCCATGGAGGGCCGACGCGTCGGAGCAGTACTTC. Protein product: CASSPPWRADASEQYF.

The table lists this clone with a few counts. The chain carries TRBV19 and TRBJ2-2; 8 bases are shared with TRBD2. V lost 8 bases and J lost 4; bases outside the gene matches: 9. The CDR3 loop spans 15 amino acids. Germline V lookup: CDR1 LNHDA, CDR2 SQIVND (reference sequence). CDR3 residues: CASRGLAGFTGELFF. The CDR3 DNA sequence: TGTGCCAGTCGGGGGCTAGCGGGCTTCACCGGGGAGCTGTTTTTT.

The chain carries TRBV7-8 and TRBJ2-1; TRBD2 matches 14 bases. Trimming cost V 3 bases and J 9 bases; bases outside gene matches: 13. This CDR3 has 18 residues. Germline V gene data show CDR1 as SGHVS and CDR2 as FQNEAQ. Here the CDR3 reads CASSLSGGLAGGRGEQFF. The CDR3, as DNA: TGTGCCAGCAGCTTGTCGGGAGGACTAGCGGGAGGACGAGGTGAGCAGTTCTTC.

The rearrangement links TRBV7-6 to TRBJ2-2; D call uncertain. The CDR3 loop spans 14 amino acids. Per germline, CDR1 SGHVS and CDR2 FNYEAQ. The ends were cut back, 3 bases at V and 2 bases at J, with 7 bases in the middle. For the CDR3, the DNA is TGTGCCAGCAGCTTGGGCGGAAACACCGGGGAGCTGTTTTTT. Translation: CASSLGGNTGELFF.

The genes are TRBV6-5 and TRBJ1-5; possibly TRBD1 for D (5 bases). From germline, CDR1 is MNHEY and CDR2 SVGAGI. V was cut by 6 bases and J by 4 bases, with 16 bases left in between. CDR3 length: 15 residues. CDR3 loop: CASSYGGTGNQPQHF. The CDR3 bases are TGTGCCAGCAGCTATGGCGGGACCGGTAATCAGCCCCAGCATTTT.

This rearrangement joins TRBV7-3 to TRBJ2-7; 7 bases align to TRBD1. J was trimmed by 1 base and V by 5 bases; bases with no gene match: 8. Germline loops: CDR1 SGHTA, CDR2 FQGTGA. The CDR3 is 15 amino acids. For the CDR3, the DNA is TGTGCCAGCAGCCCGCAGGGGGAAGGGTCCTACGAGCAGTACTTC. This encodes CASSPQGEGSYEQYF.

This clone showed up just a few times. The chain is built from TRBV2 and TRBJ2-7, with TRBD1 matching 9 bases. Germline V gives CDR1 SNHLY, CDR2 FYNNEI. V trimming: 6 bases; J trimming: 2 bases; junction bases outside the gene matches: 5. The CDR3 consists of 14 residues. The CDR3 nucleotides read TGTGCCAGCAGGCCCGGGACAGGGACCTACGAGCAGTACTTC. Translated, it gives CASRPGTGTYEQYF.

This chain uses TRBV2 with TRBJ1-1; 7 nucleotides agree with TRBD1. With 5 bases clipped from V and 8 bases from J, the junction kept 5 bases outside the gene matches. This CDR3 comprises 12 residues. Germline V gives CDR1 SNHLY, CDR2 FYNNEI. This chain's CDR3 is CASSPYRGEAFF. In nucleotides, the CDR3 is TGTGCCAGCAGTCCATACAGGGGAGAAGCTTTCTTT.

This rearrangement joins TRBV7-3 to TRBJ2-3; no clear D. V lost 4 bases, J lost 1 base, and 6 bases lay in between. The CDR3 loop spans 13 amino acids. Germline V gene lookup returns CDR1 SGHTA and CDR2 FQGTGA. The CDR3 nucleotides are TGTGCCAGCAGCTCAACCGGCACAGATACGCAGTATTTT. Translating gives CASSSTGTDTQYF.

The V gene is TRBV28, the J gene TRBJ1-2; a weak D match, TRBD1 (6 bases). Trimming shortened V by 2 bases and J by 5 bases, and 18 bases separated the two germline ends. Germline V gives CDR1 MDHEN, CDR2 SYDVKM. This CDR3 has 16 residues. The CDR3: CASSLLGMWGLYGYTF. The CDR3 DNA is TGTGCCAGCAGTTTACTTGGTATGTGGGGGCTGTATGGCTACACCTTC.

This sequence joins TRBV7-2 and TRBJ2-5, with 7 bases fitting TRBD2. The V gene's germline CDR1 is SGHTA and CDR2 FQGNSA. The CDR3 sequence is 14 residues long. The J segment lost 0 bases and the V segment lost 5 bases, leaving 3 bases of the junction unmatched. For the CDR3, the DNA is TGTGCCAGCAGCCGGGACTATAACCAAGAGACCCAGTACTTC. Amino acid sequence: CASSRDYNQETQYF.

This clone was seen once. The rearrangement links TRBV4-2 to TRBJ2-7; the match to TRBD1 covers 9 bases. Germline assignment: CDR1 LGHNA and CDR2 YNFKEQ. V shed 0 bases and J 2 bases; nucleotides not matched to a gene: 2. CDR3 length: 15 residues. The CDR3 DNA sequence: TGTGCCAGCAGCCAAGAAGGGACAGGGACCTACGAGCAGTACTTC. Protein: CASSQEGTGTYEQYF.

The sample holds a few counts of this clone. The chain has TRBV7-3 and TRBJ2-7; D gene unclear. With 2 bases removed from V and 13 bases from J, the gap between germline ends came to 9 bases. The CDR3 consists of 10 residues. CDR1 is SGHTA, CDR2 FQGTGA, per germline. The CDR3 spells CASSLRIEYF. CDR3 nucleotides: TGTGCCAGCAGCTTACGGATTGAATACTTC.

This clone came up once. V and J are TRBV10-1 and TRBJ2-7; D not certain. The CDR3 covers 14 residues. With 2 bases removed from V and 3 bases from J, the gap between germline ends came to 11 bases. Germline CDR1 reads WNHNN; CDR2 reads SYGVQD (reference sequence). This CDR3 reads CASSENGQVYEQYF. For the CDR3, the DNA is TGCGCCAGCAGTGAGAACGGGCAGGTCTACGAGCAGTACTTC.

V gene TRBV19 combines with J gene TRBJ2-7; 9 nucleotides align to TRBD1. The germline V gene has CDR1 LNHDA and CDR2 SQIVND (reference sequence). This CDR3 contains 17 residues. With 5 bases clipped from V and 0 bases from J, the junction kept 11 bases outside the gene matches. The CDR3 loop reads CASSATGNRGLSYEQYF. The CDR3 DNA sequence: TGTGCCAGTAGTGCGACGGGTAACAGGGGGCTCTCCTACGAGCAGTACTTC.

This clone was found once. This sequence joins TRBV6-5 and TRBJ2-3, with TRBD1 identical over 9 bases. CDR1 and CDR2 (germline): MNHEY, SVGAGI. The CDR3 loop spans 15 amino acids. The ends lost 5 bases at V and 5 bases at J; junction bases unmatched: 8. CDR3 amino acids: CASSRRTGEGDTQYF. In DNA, the CDR3 is TGTGCCAGCAGTCGACGGACAGGGGAGGGAGATACGCAGTATTTT.

This clone was observed a single time. The V and J genes are TRBV11-2 and TRBJ2-1, with 13 positions matching TRBD2. The ends lost 4 bases at V and 3 bases at J; junction bases unmatched: 9. The CDR3 length is 18 residues. Germline loops: CDR1 SGHAT, CDR2 FQNNGV. The CDR3 DNA reads as TGTGCCAGCAGCTATACGCCGGGACTAGCGGGGAACTACAATGAGCAGTTCTTC. Protein product: CASSYTPGLAGNYNEQFF.

This clone was seen only once. CDR3 sequence: CASSLSGTPLSYEQYF. CDR3 in DNA: TGTGCCAGCAGTTTAAGTGGGACTCCCCTCTCCTACGAGCAGTACTTC. The V gene is TRBV28, the J gene TRBJ2-7; perhaps TRBD2 as D (6 bases). This CDR3 has 16 residues. The germline gives CDR1 MDHEN, CDR2 SYDVKM. Trimming took off 2 bases at V and 0 bases at J, with 14 bases between the two ends. Using reference TRBV28 and TRBJ2-7 for the parts outside the CDR3, the full variable domain is DVKVTQSSRYLVKRTGEKVFLECVQDMDHENMFWYRQDPGLGLRLIYFSYDVKMKEKGDIPEGYSVSREKKERFSLILESASTNQTSMYLCASSLSGTPLSYEQYFGPGTRLTVT.